This TCR beta chain was sequenced in a study of cytomegalovirus exposure and HLA in healthy donors. The germline gives CDR1 SGDLS, CDR2 YYNGEE. J gave up 3 bases and V 4 bases, and 11 bases lay outside the gene matches. The CDR3 consists of 16 residues. Here immunoSEQ multiplex PCR was the method, and the copy in TCRdb shows in-frame clones only, minus some. Among roughly 190,000 clones, 86% were seen once, and the ten largest hold roughly 1.5%. The sequence came from a woman between 18 and 29 years old in good health and CMV-seronegative. V and J are TRBV9 and TRBJ1-1; 8 positions agree with TRBD1. Sequencing was performed on PBMCs. CDR3 coding DNA: TGTGCCAGCAGCATTGGGACAGGTGCTCGGGACACTGAAGCTTTCTTT. It codes for CASSIGTGARDTEAFF.